This TCR beta chain was recorded in a study of T cell responses to AZD1222 COVID-19 vaccine. Overall study findings and caveats: CD4 TCRs linked to vaccination spanned spike, dominating at 160-218 and 743-854. Only a handful of people who got AZD1222 tested seropositive at baseline. The sample set comprised mostly white British donors with more females, and clonal diversity was possibly underestimated. The study reported that nearly half of spike-specific TCRs target unmutated variant regions.

For this clone: What it binds is unknown.

Data came from immunoSEQ multiplex PCR; TCRdb stores just in-frame clones and leaves some out. Of under 150,000 clones listed, more than 75% are singletons. Trimming removed 6 bases at V and 3 bases at J, with 18 bases between. Germline V gene data show CDR1 as MNHEY and CDR2 as SMNVEV (reference sequence). The CDR3 has 16 residues. J is TRBJ1-5 and V is TRBV27, with D perhaps TRBD1 (5 bases). The clonotype originates from an adult in good health. The specimen comprised peripheral blood, sampled on day 0 of MenACWY control vaccination. The CDR3 nucleotides read TGTGCCAGCAGATCCCTTTTCGGGACCCTCAATCAGCCCCAGCATTTT. This gives the protein CASRSLFGTLNQPQHF.